This T cell receptor beta chain was recovered during a study of T cells in Graves' hyperthyroidism and ophthalmopathy. There are 13 residues in the CDR3. Trimming stripped 7 bases from V and 6 bases from J, with 15 bases between. Germline V gives CDR1 SNHLY, CDR2 FYNNEI. Amplification targeted TCR beta CDR3 regions from RNA transcripts. The HTBI primer set drove a first-round RT-PCR of the TCR CDR3. TCRdb reprocessed the multiplex PCR reads with MiXCR, giving one entry per CDR3 protein. This table has some 350,000 distinct CDR3 sequences, roughly 15% appearing once. This clonotype was seen many times. This chain connects TRBV2 to TRBJ1-2; D gene unclear. Sequencing was carried out using blood. This receptor was taken from a woman aged 55-75 years with Graves' ophthalmopathy. DNA of the CDR3: TGTGCCAGCAAACCAACGCGGACGGATGGCTACACCTTC. This translates into CASKPTRTDGYTF.